This is a list of T cell receptor beta chains from one sample in a study of T-cell reconstitution after alpha-beta-depleted transplantation in children. One entry per CDR3 protein, called by TCRdb with MiXCR from the PCR reads. Of approximately 510,000 distinct CDR3 sequences listed, 18% were seen once; the top ten hold roughly 3.3%. Sequences were derived from PBMCs from the stem cell graft donor, sampled from the stem cell graft. These receptors all stem from a human donor who donated a stem cell graft to a child with acute lymphoblastic leukemia. Each CDR3 is given with its conserved first and last residue. D genes are given only for firm matches. Size is stated for part of the rows, as once, few or many counts, or as a class when the clone is expanded.

clone_size j_call d_call v_call cdr3_nt cdr3_aa
few TRBJ2-3 - TRBV5-1 TGCGCCAGCACCCCGGACAGCTCCGCAGATACGCAGTATTTT CASTPDSSADTQYF
few TRBJ2-6 - TRBV6-1 TGTGCCAGCAGCCATGATCACAGCTCTGGGGCCAACGTCCTGACTTTC CASSHDHSSGANVLTF
once TRBJ1-2 - TRBV6-1 TGTGCCAGCAGCCGAACACCGTATGGGGGCGGAGATGGCTACACCTTC CASSRTPYGGGDGYTF
few TRBJ2-4 TRBD1 TRBV27 TGTGCCAGCAGTCCGACAGGGGCGTACTTCTTGCTAGCCAAAAACATTCAGTACTTC CASSPTGAYFLLAKNIQYF
- TRBJ1-3 - TRBV6-5 TGTGCCGTCCAAGGACAGTACACAATATATTTT CAVQGQYTIYF
- TRBJ1-5 TRBD1 TRBV3-1 TGTGCCAGCAGCCAAATGGACAGGGGCAATCAGCCCCAGCATTTT CASSQMDRGNQPQHF
many TRBJ2-3 TRBD2 TRBV9 TGTGCCAGCAGCGTTAGCGGGGCCACAGATACGCAGTATTTT CASSVSGATDTQYF
- TRBJ1-2 - TRBV20-1 TGCAGTGTTACTGCCGGGGGCCAGGGTGGCTACACCTTC CSVTAGGQGGYTF
- TRBJ1-1 - TRBV5-1 TGCGCCAGCAGCTGGGGTATATCGAACACTGAAGCTTTCTTT CASSWGISNTEAFF
- TRBJ2-7 - TRBV27 TGTGCCAGCAGTTTAGAGTTAGCGAGCAACGAGCAGTACTTC CASSLELASNEQYF
few TRBJ2-1 - TRBV12-3/TRBV12-4 TGTGCCAGCAGTTTATCCACTTTGTACAATGAGCAGTTCTTC CASSLSTLYNEQFF
few TRBJ2-7 - TRBV7-3 TGTGCCAGCAGCCTCTTAATGGGGGTGGGCTCCTACGAGCAGTACTTC CASSLLMGVGSYEQYF
- TRBJ2-2 TRBD2 TRBV3-1 TGTGCCAGCAGGCTCAGGTTTAGCGGGGGAACCGGGGAGCTGTTTTTT CASRLRFSGGTGELFF
- TRBJ1-2 - TRBV27 TGTGCCAGCCCCAGCCAGGGGACGAAGGGCTACACCTTC CASPSQGTKGYTF
few TRBJ2-7 TRBD2 TRBV6-2/TRBV6-3 TGTGCCAGCAGCAACACGGCGGGAGGGCCGGCCTACGAGCAGTACTTC CASSNTAGGPAYEQYF
few TRBJ2-5 TRBD2 TRBV5-1 TGCGCCAGCAGCCACGGACTAGAAAGAGAGACCCAGTACTTC CASSHGLERETQYF
once TRBJ1-1 - TRBV3-1 TGTGCCAGCAGCAGCGGACCGACTTTCTCCCGGAACACTGAAGCTTTCTTT CASSSGPTFSRNTEAFF
- TRBJ2-6 TRBD1 TRBV5-1 TGCGCCAGCAGCCCAGGGACAGGGGGCGGTAGGGCCAACGTCCTGACTTTC CASSPGTGGGRANVLTF
few TRBJ2-5 - TRBV5-1 TGCGCCAGCAGCTTGAAAGGGGGACTGGGGCAAGAGACCCAGTACTTC CASSLKGGLGQETQYF
few TRBJ2-1 TRBD2 TRBV5-1 TGCGCCAGCAGCTTGAGGCCTAGCGGGACTGGTGAGCAGTTCTTC CASSLRPSGTGEQFF
- TRBJ2-7 TRBD2 TRBV6-1 TGTGCCAGCACCCTACTAGCGGGAGGGCCCTACGAGCAGTACTTC CASTLLAGGPYEQYF
- TRBJ1-2 - TRBV4-1 TGCGCCAGCAGCCTTGGCAACAGCGGAATCTATGGCTACACCTTC CASSLGNSGIYGYTF
- TRBJ2-3 - TRBV6-1 TGTGCCAGCAGTGAAGGGATTGCGGGATTGACAGATACGCAGTATTTT CASSEGIAGLTDTQYF
- TRBJ2-7 - TRBV27 TGTGCCAGCAGTTTCTATCCCGGCTACGAGCAGTACTTC CASSFYPGYEQYF
few TRBJ2-7 TRBD1 TRBV11-2 TGTGCCAGCAGCTTAGGGACAGGGGGGGCCGTAAGTTACGAGCAGTACTTC CASSLGTGGAVSYEQYF
- TRBJ2-5 - TRBV10-2 TGCGCCAGCAGCTACAATGGCAGAGAAGAGACCCAGTACTTC CASSYNGREETQYF
many TRBJ2-7 - TRBV7-9 TGTGCCAGCAGCTTCGGATCCTACGAGCAGTACTTC CASSFGSYEQYF
- TRBJ1-1 - TRBV30 TGTGCCTGGAGTTTTGGGGGGTTGGGTACTGAAGCTTTCTTT CAWSFGGLGTEAFF
few TRBJ2-7 - TRBV19 TGTGCCAGTAGTGGAGGCTCGGTGGAGCAGTACTTC CASSGGSVEQYF
few TRBJ1-1 - TRBV20-1 TGCAGTGCAAATCTCGACAGGAACACTGAAGCTTTCTTT CSANLDRNTEAFF
- TRBJ1-1 - TRBV7-9 TGTGCCAGCAGCTATCTCAGTCAGGTGAACACTGAAGCTTTCTTT CASSYLSQVNTEAFF
- TRBJ1-1 - TRBV20-1 TGCAGTGCTCCCTCAGAGAACACTGAAGCTTTCTTT CSAPSENTEAFF
- TRBJ2-1 - TRBV5-1 TGCGCCAGCAGCTTGGTGCCCGGTCCCTACAATGAGCAGTTCTTC CASSLVPGPYNEQFF
many TRBJ2-7 - TRBV7-6 TGTGCCAGCAGCTTAGTTGGGGGGACTCAGGCCTACGAGCAGTACTTC CASSLVGGTQAYEQYF